The 23 T cell receptor beta chains given below trace back to one sample, sequenced in a study of CD8+ T cells in alopecia areata. Sequencing used cDNA as its template, made by extracting RNA and reverse transcribing it. Profiling relied on immunoSEQ multiplex PCR, and the TCRdb table lists in-frame clones only, not all of them. The repertoire holds some 99,000 clones, with roughly 64% as singletons. The treatment denotes: oral pan-JAK inhibitor, 5-10 mg twice daily. Source: CD8+ T cells sorted from blood, taken at week 4, from a patient treated with tofacitinib. Receptors were obtained from a human donor with alopecia areata.

The rearrangement uses TRBV29-1 and TRBJ2-2, with D uncertain. This CDR3 region has 12 residues. Trimming took off 4 bases at V and 8 bases at J, with 11 bases between the two ends. Germline lookup yields CDR1 SQVTM and CDR2 ANQGSEA. The CDR3 bases are TGCAGCGTTGGACAAGCCGTGGGGGAGCTGTTTTTT. Protein: CSVGQAVGELFF.

The chain is built from TRBV7-9 and TRBJ1-1; D is possibly TRBD1 (6 bases). The CDR3 contains 15 residues. V shed 5 bases and J shed 1 base, with 14 bases lying between them. CDR1 and CDR2 from the germline V gene are SEHNR and FQNEAQ (reference sequence). The CDR3 DNA is TGTGCCAGCAGCCCCAACGAGGGGGGGAACACTGAAGCTTTCTTT. Residues: CASSPNEGGNTEAFF.

This clone has a handful of counts. The chain carries TRBV29-1 and TRBJ2-3, with 11 bases fitting TRBD1. Trimming removed 5 bases from V and 5 bases from J; junction bases left unmatched: 6. The CDR3 loop spans 14 amino acids. Germline V gives CDR1 SQVTM, CDR2 ANQGSEA. CDR3 bases: TGCAGCGTTTGGACAGGGGGCTTGGTAGATACGCAGTATTTT. The encoded protein is CSVWTGGLVDTQYF.

The CDR3 coding sequence is TGTGCCAGCAGTCCCGGGACGGCTAATTCACCCCTCCACTTT. It specifies CASSPGTANSPLHF. The rearrangement uses TRBV6-5 and TRBJ1-6; maybe TRBD1 (5 bases). The CDR3 has 14 amino acids. Germline V gene data show CDR1 as MNHEY and CDR2 as SVGAGI. The ends were cut back, 5 bases at V and 6 bases at J, with 11 bases in the middle.

CDR3 protein: CSVEGRLAGVNTGELFF. Here the CDR3 DNA reads TGCAGCGTTGAAGGACGCTTGGCGGGGGTGAACACCGGGGAGCTGTTTTTT. The rearrangement joins TRBV29-1 to TRBJ2-2; 7 bases agree with TRBD2. Germline CDR1 SQVTM, CDR2 ANQGSEA. The V gene end was trimmed by 1 base and the J gene end by 1 base; junction bases not matched to a gene: 9. This CDR3 contains 17 residues.

V and J are TRBV25-1 and TRBJ1-4; 10 bases are shared with TRBD1. Germline CDR1 and CDR2: MGHDK and SYGVNS. The J segment lost 8 bases and the V segment lost 3 bases, leaving 6 bases of the junction unmatched. The length of the CDR3 is 15 residues. CDR3 nucleotide sequence: TGTGCCAGCAGTGACGACAGGGGGCTTGAAGAAAAACTGTTTTTT. It specifies CASSDDRGLEEKLFF.

The chain uses TRBV7-9 and TRBJ2-7, with TRBD2 as a possible D gene (6 bases). Trimming shortened V by 1 base and J by 5 bases, and 9 bases separated the two germline ends. Germline loops: CDR1 SEHNR, CDR2 FQNEAQ (reference sequence). This CDR3 is built from 13 residues. The CDR3 here is CASSLVGGDEQYF. In DNA form, the CDR3 reads TGTGCCAGCAGCTTAGTTGGCGGGGACGAGCAGTACTTC.

The CDR3 loop reads CASSFWDRGAGDTQYF. CDR3 nucleotide sequence: TGTGCCAGCAGTTTCTGGGACAGGGGCGCGGGAGATACGCAGTATTTT. The V gene is TRBV28, the J gene TRBJ2-3; TRBD1 agrees at 10 bases. Germline assignment: CDR1 MDHEN and CDR2 SYDVKM. J was trimmed by 5 bases and V by 3 bases; bases with no gene match: 8. This CDR3 comprises 16 residues.

This clone was observed a few times. This rearrangement joins TRBV27 to TRBJ1-1, with D possibly being TRBD1 (5 bases). The CDR3 contains 15 residues. Germline CDR1 reads MNHEY; CDR2 reads SMNVEV (reference sequence). The ends were cut back, 6 bases at V and 4 bases at J, with 18 bases in the middle. In DNA, the CDR3 is TGTGCCAGCAGCCTCGCCACAGCCGGGGCCACTGAAGCTTTCTTT. Translated, it gives CASSLATAGATEAFF.

The chain recombines TRBV4-1 with TRBJ1-1; D gene uncertain. Per germline, CDR1 MGHRA and CDR2 YSYEKL. Trimming removed 1 base at V and 1 base at J, with 10 bases between. The CDR3 loop spans 15 amino acids. In DNA, the CDR3 is TGCGCCAGCAGCCAAGTTAATCCAGAGAACACTGAAGCTTTCTTT. It translates to CASSQVNPENTEAFF.

The chain links TRBV30 to TRBJ1-6; 8 nucleotides align to TRBD1. The CDR3 covers 14 residues. Germline trimming cut 5 bases from V and 7 bases from J; bases unmatched to any gene: 7. CDR1 and CDR2 (germline): GTSNPN, SVGIG (reference sequence). The CDR3 sequence is CAWAQGGTNSPLHF. CDR3 nucleotides: TGTGCCTGGGCACAGGGGGGAACGAATTCACCCCTCCACTTT.

This rearrangement joins TRBV2 to TRBJ2-4; D is unresolved. Germline-derived CDR1 and CDR2 are SNHLY and FYNNEI. V was shortened by 0 bases and J by 0 bases, with 6 bases between the two germline ends. The CDR3 has 15 residues. The CDR3 reads CASSEAWPAKNIQYF. The CDR3 nucleotides are TGTGCCAGCAGTGAAGCGTGGCCAGCCAAAAACATTCAGTACTTC.

The rearrangement uses TRBV4-1 and TRBJ2-3; D unresolved. Germline lookup yields CDR1 MGHRA and CDR2 YSYEKL. Trimming took 0 bases from V and 2 from J, leaving 12 bases between them. This CDR3 has 16 amino acids. CDR3 in DNA: TGCGCCAGCAGCCAAGATACCGGGCCCTTCACAGATACGCAGTATTTT. Its translation: CASSQDTGPFTDTQYF.

The chain links TRBV27 to TRBJ2-5; D tentatively reads TRBD1 or TRBD2 (6 bases each). Trimming removed 3 bases from V and 4 bases from J, with 12 bases in between. Germline V CDR1 and CDR2: MNHEY, SMNVEV (reference sequence). The CDR3 extends over 14 amino acids. The CDR3 DNA is TGTGCCAGCAGTTTTCTGGGGGGCACAGAGACCCAGTACTTC. It encodes CASSFLGGTETQYF.

The CDR3 loop is CSILGYKNTEAFF. CDR3 in DNA: TGCAGCATCTTGGGTTACAAGAACACTGAAGCTTTCTTT. This chain links TRBV29-1 with TRBJ1-1; unclear D gene. CDR1 is SQVTM, CDR2 ANQGSEA, per germline. The CDR3 extends over 13 amino acids. V was pared by 8 bases and J by 1 base, with 14 bases between.

This clone turned up a few times. The V gene is TRBV19, the J gene TRBJ1-1; D is uncertain. CDR1 is LNHDA, CDR2 SQIVND, per germline (reference sequence). CDR3 length: 13 amino acids. Between the trimmed V and J ends, which lost 6 bases and 7 bases, there was a span of 15 bases. The CDR3 spells CASSYSLVDEAFF. CDR3 coding DNA: TGTGCCAGTAGCTATAGCCTGGTAGATGAAGCTTTCTTT. The variable domain in full, completed from reference TRBV19 and TRBJ1-1, reads DGGITQSPKYLFRKEGQNVTLSCEQNLNHDAMYWYRQDPGQGLRLIYYSQIVNDFQKGDIAEGYSVSREKKESFPLTVTSAQKNPTAFYLCASSYSLVDEAFFGQGTRLTVV.

The chain uses TRBV27 and TRBJ1-5; D is unclear. The CDR3 spans 14 residues. Germline V gene data show CDR1 as MNHEY and CDR2 as SMNVEV (reference sequence). Trimming took 2 bases from V and 2 from J, leaving 7 bases between them. Here the CDR3 DNA reads TGTGCCAGCAGTTTAAGAGGCGGCAATCAGCCCCAGCATTTT. Translated: CASSLRGGNQPQHF.

This chain uses TRBV9 with TRBJ2-3, with TRBD2 matching 8 bases. This CDR3 spans 14 amino acids. V lost 6 bases to trimming and J lost 4 bases; unmatched junction nucleotides: 7. The germline V gene encodes CDR1 SGDLS and CDR2 YYNGEE. CDR3 region: CASTLAGVPDTQYF. The CDR3 DNA sequence: TGTGCCAGCACCCTAGCGGGCGTCCCAGATACGCAGTATTTT.

The rearrangement uses TRBV6-4 and TRBJ2-1; tentatively, D is TRBD1 or TRBD2 (5 bases each). Trimming removed 6 bases at V and 0 bases at J, with 18 bases between. There are 17 residues in the CDR3. The germline V gene has CDR1 MRHNA and CDR2 SNTAGT. The DNA for the CDR3 is TGTGCCAGCAGCCCCGGGACCAACATGTTCTCCTACAATGAGCAGTTCTTC. Its protein product is CASSPGTNMFSYNEQFF.

The CDR3 sequence: CSVELTSGVTGELFF. CDR3 sequence (DNA): TGCAGCGTCGAGCTGACTAGCGGGGTCACCGGGGAGCTGTTTTTT. The rearrangement uses TRBV29-1 and TRBJ2-2; TRBD2 aligns across 11 bases. CDR1 is SQVTM and CDR2 is ANQGSEA in the germline V gene. The CDR3 is 15 amino acids. V lost 6 bases and J lost 4; bases outside the gene matches: 7.

The CDR3 bases are TGCGCCAGCAGCCAAGTCGCACAGGGGTCCGGGGAGCTGTTTTTT. This sequence encodes CASSQVAQGSGELFF. The rearrangement links TRBV4-1 to TRBJ2-2, with 7 bases identical to TRBD1. CDR1 is MGHRA and CDR2 is YSYEKL in the germline V gene. The CDR3 loop spans 15 amino acids. Trimming took 1 base from V and 6 from J; bases not matched to a gene: 5.

The genes are TRBV25-1 and TRBJ2-7, with 12 bases identical to TRBD2. With V trimmed by 4 bases and J by 6 bases, 1 base remained unmatched. CDR3 length: 13 residues. In germline, CDR1 is MGHDK, CDR2 SYGVNS. This CDR3 reads CASSAGLAGEQYF. The CDR3 DNA reads TGTGCCAGCAGTGCGGGACTAGCGGGCGAGCAGTACTTC.

The rearrangement links TRBV4-3 to TRBJ2-7; D tentatively fits TRBD1 or TRBD2 (7 bases each). Germline CDR1 is LGHNA and CDR2 is YSLEER. Trimming pared 0 bases from V and 4 bases from J, leaving 22 bases between. The CDR3 extends over 18 amino acids. The CDR3 is CASSQDRGVGTVWYEQYF. CDR3 in DNA: TGCGCCAGCAGCCAAGATCGGGGGGTGGGGACAGTATGGTACGAGCAGTACTTC.